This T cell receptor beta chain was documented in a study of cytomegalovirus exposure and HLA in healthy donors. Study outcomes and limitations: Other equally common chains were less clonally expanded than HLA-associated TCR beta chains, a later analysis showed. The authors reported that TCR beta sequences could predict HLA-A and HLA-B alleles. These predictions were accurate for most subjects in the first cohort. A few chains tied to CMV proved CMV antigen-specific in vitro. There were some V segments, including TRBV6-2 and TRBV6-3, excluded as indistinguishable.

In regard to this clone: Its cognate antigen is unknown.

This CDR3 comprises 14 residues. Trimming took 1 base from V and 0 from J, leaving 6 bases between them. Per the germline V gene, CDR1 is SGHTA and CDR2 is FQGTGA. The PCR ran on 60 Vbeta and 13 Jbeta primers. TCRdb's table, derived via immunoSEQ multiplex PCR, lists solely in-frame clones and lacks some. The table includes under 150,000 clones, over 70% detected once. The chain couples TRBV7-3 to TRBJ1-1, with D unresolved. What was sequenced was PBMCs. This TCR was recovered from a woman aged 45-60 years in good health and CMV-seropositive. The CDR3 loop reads CASSLMSLNTEAFF. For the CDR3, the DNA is TGTGCCAGCAGCTTAATGTCTCTGAACACTGAAGCTTTCTTT.